The sequence of this T cell receptor (beta chain) was determined in a study of blood T cell repertoires in COVID-19. Study details: Samples of COVID-19 (acute and convalescent) were obtained from the United States, Italy and Spain. PBMCs, B-cell-depleted T cells, or T cells provided the cDNA or gDNA that made up the material.

The germline gives CDR1 SGHVS, CDR2 FNYEAQ. The V end lost 1 base, the J end lost 8 bases, and 14 bases lay between the germline ends. CDR3 length: 15 residues. This clone was counted between two and nine times. As handled by the study authors: Cell counts per sample came from amplifying reference gene primers. Assay used: immunoSEQ multiplex PCR; TCRdb lists only in-frame clones, some missing. V, J and clone size were drawn from that table, and D and trimming were deduced from the DNA. Of 95,000 to 100,000 clones listed, around 88% are singletons. The TCR originated in a man older than 75 with acute or convalescent COVID-19. This sequence joins TRBV7-6 and TRBJ1-4; possible D gene TRBD1, 6 bases. Sequencing used peripheral blood. CDR3 sequence (DNA): TGTGCCAGCAGCTTAGATGCGGGGGCGCGGGAAAAACTGTTTTTT. Encoded protein: CASSLDAGAREKLFF.